The 19 T cell receptor beta chains reported below all come from one sample, sequenced in a study of sequential checkpoint blockade in melanoma. TCRdb's copy holds only in-frame clones and misses some; the assay was immunoSEQ multiplex PCR. This table holds some 15,000 clones, 90% to 95% found once. Sample treatment: randomized to nivolumab then ipilimumab (arm A) or the reverse (arm B). The material was CD8+ T cells sorted from blood (inferred from file names), obtained from a patient given nivolumab and ipilimumab in sequence. The receptors stem from a human donor with melanoma.

The rearrangement links TRBV30 to TRBJ2-7; 9 positions match TRBD2. This CDR3 is 15 amino acids long. CDR1 is GTSNPN, CDR2 SVGIG, per germline (reference sequence). V dropped 4 bases and J dropped 2; count of bases not matched to a gene: 9. CDR3 DNA: TGTGCCTGGAACGGCCGACTAGCGGAGACCTACGAGCAGTACTTC. It is translated as CAWNGRLAETYEQYF.

The chain carries TRBV6-5 and TRBJ1-2, with D maybe TRBD1 (6 bases). The CDR3 sequence is 14 residues long. Trimming took 2 bases from V and 5 from J, leaving 12 bases between them. CDR1 MNHEY and CDR2 SVGAGI come from the germline V gene. The CDR3 region has the DNA TGTGCCAGCAGTTACACCGTTACAGGGTATGGCTACACCTTC. Its protein is CASSYTVTGYGYTF.

The CDR3 spells CASSSPDNPNYGYTF. In DNA form, the CDR3 reads TGTGCCAGCAGCTCACCAGATAACCCTAACTATGGCTACACCTTC. The J gene is TRBJ1-2, the V gene TRBV5-4; D is uncertain. The CDR3 totals 15 residues. The V end lost 3 bases, the J end lost 0 bases, and 12 bases lay between the germline ends. Germline values: CDR1 SGHNT, CDR2 YYREEE (reference sequence).

The chain uses TRBV5-5 and TRBJ1-1, with D possibly TRBD1 on 5 matching bases. Trimming pared 3 bases from V and 13 bases from J, leaving 16 bases between. There are 12 residues in the CDR3. CDR1 is SGHKS and CDR2 is YYEKEE in the germline V gene (reference sequence). The CDR3 spells CASSWGGTLDFF. The CDR3 DNA is TGTGCCAGCAGCTGGGGCGGCACACTCGATTTCTTT.

V usage is TRBV21-1 and J usage is TRBJ2-7; the table gives TRBD2 as D, unverified against the DNA. TRBV21-1 is an annotated pseudogene. The CDR3 consists of 17 residues. The CDR3 region has the DNA TGTGCCAGCAGCAAAAAAAAAGGGACTAGCGGGGCCTACGAGCAGTACGTC. Translated: CASSKKKGTSGAYEQYV.

The CDR3 sequence: CASSELASGNTIYF. The CDR3 region has the DNA TGTGCCAGCAGTGAACTAGCCTCTGGAAACACCATATATTTT. This chain connects TRBV2 to TRBJ1-3, with D unresolved. This CDR3 is built from 14 residues. Germline V CDR1 and CDR2: SNHLY, FYNNEI. Trimming left V 2 bases short and J 0 bases short, with 5 bases between. Combining the CDR3 with reference TRBV2 and TRBJ1-3 gives the whole variable domain EPEVTQTPSHQVTQMGQEVILRCVPISNHLYFYWYRQILGQKVEFLVSFYNNEISEKSEIFDDQFSVERPDGSNFTLKIRSTKLEDSAMYFCASSELASGNTIYFGEGSWLTVV.

The rearrangement joins TRBV2 to TRBJ2-2; TRBD1 matches 10 bases. The CDR3 extends over 16 amino acids. The V gene's germline CDR1 is SNHLY and CDR2 FYNNEI. Trimming removed 6 bases from V and 1 base from J; junction bases left unmatched: 5. CDR3: CASSDGTGENTGELFF. CDR3 bases: TGTGCCAGCAGCGACGGGACAGGGGAGAACACCGGGGAGCTGTTTTTT.

V is TRBV6-5 and J is TRBJ1-2, with 8 bases that match TRBD1. This CDR3 is 13 amino acids long. CDR1 is MNHEY and CDR2 is SVGAGI in the germline V gene. With 6 bases clipped from V and 4 bases from J, the junction kept 4 bases outside the gene matches. CDR3 amino acids: CASSIGQGYGYTF. Here the CDR3 DNA reads TGTGCCAGCAGCATCGGACAGGGCTATGGCTACACCTTC.

This sequence joins TRBV28 and TRBJ1-5, with D hard to call. Germline V gene sequence: CDR1 MDHEN, CDR2 SYDVKM. V was shortened by 10 bases and J by 6 bases, with 16 bases between the two germline ends. The CDR3 has 13 residues. In DNA form, the CDR3 reads TGTGCCATCCAGGAGGGATATGGTCAGCCCCAGCATTTT. Translation: CAIQEGYGQPQHF.

V and J are TRBV7-6 and TRBJ2-7; TRBD1 is a possible D gene (7 bases). The V gene lost 3 bases and the J gene lost 6 bases, with 15 bases spanning the gap. The germline gives CDR1 SGHVS, CDR2 FNYEAQ. The CDR3 covers 14 residues. In DNA, the CDR3 is TGTGCCAGCAGCTTCGGACAGGAGGAGGGCGAGCAGTACTTC. It yields the protein CASSFGQEEGEQYF.

In DNA form, the CDR3 reads TGTGCCATCAACGAAGCTATGGGACAGGGAAATACTGAAGCTTTCTTT. Translated: CAINEAMGQGNTEAFF. The gene calls are TRBV10-3 and TRBJ1-1, with 9 nucleotides matching TRBD1. The V segment lost 7 bases and the J segment 5 bases; nucleotides outside the gene matches: 14. The CDR3 length is 16 residues. Germline V CDR1 and CDR2: ENHRY, SYGVKD.

The CDR3 protein is CASSFGTSGVYEQYV. The CDR3 DNA reads TGTGCCAGCAGCTTCGGGACTAGCGGGGTCTACGAGCAGTACGTC. The chain is built from TRBV13 and TRBJ2-7, with 13 bases aligning to TRBD2. This CDR3 comprises 15 residues. Germline lookup yields CDR1 PRHDT and CDR2 FYEKMQ (reference sequence). J gave up 3 bases and V 3 bases, and 2 bases lay outside the gene matches.

The rearrangement links TRBV19 to TRBJ1-5; 8 bases agree with TRBD1. Trimming cost V 1 base and J 7 bases; bases outside gene matches: 6. CDR1 and CDR2 from the germline V gene are LNHDA and SQIVND (reference sequence). The CDR3 consists of 15 residues. The CDR3 DNA sequence: TGTGCCAGTAGTATAGGAGGACAGGGTTTCCAGCCCCAGCATTTT. Translation gives CASSIGGQGFQPQHF.

The rearrangement uses TRBV19 and TRBJ2-7; TRBD1 is a possible D gene (6 bases). Trimming took off 5 bases at V and 2 bases at J, with 13 bases between the two ends. Germline values: CDR1 LNHDA, CDR2 SQIVND (reference sequence). The CDR3 is made up of 14 amino acids. The CDR3 region has the DNA TGTGCCAGTAGTCCCTACAGGGAAGCCTACGAGCAGTACTTC. Amino acid sequence: CASSPYREAYEQYF.

The rearrangement joins TRBV19 to TRBJ1-1; TRBD1 is a possible D gene (6 bases). This CDR3 comprises 15 residues. Trimming removed 5 bases at V and 1 base at J, with 14 bases between. Germline V gene lookup returns CDR1 LNHDA and CDR2 SQIVND (reference sequence). This CDR3 is CASSAWDTKNTEAFF. CDR3 bases: TGTGCCAGTAGTGCCTGGGACACGAAGAACACTGAAGCTTTCTTT.

As regards this clone: An end of the junction does not agree with germline; a read error may underlie this. The chain links TRBV29-1 to TRBJ1-2; D possibly corresponds to TRBD1 (5 bases). Looked up from germline, CDR1 is SQVTM and CDR2 is ANQGSEA. The CDR3 is 12 amino acids. The DNA for the CDR3 is TGCATCGTTCCCGGGACTACCGATGGCTACACCTTC. Amino acid sequence: CIVPGTTDGYTF.

The CDR3 sequence: CASTFSGQGAYGYTF. CDR3 sequence (DNA): TGTGCCAGCACATTTTCCGGACAGGGCGCCTATGGCTACACCTTC. The chain couples TRBV6-5 to TRBJ1-2; 8 bases fit TRBD1. The CDR3 spans 15 residues. From germline, CDR1 is MNHEY and CDR2 SVGAGI. V was pared by 7 bases and J by 4 bases, with 11 bases of the junction left unmatched.

This clone is a singleton in its sample. This chain uses TRBV2 with TRBJ1-2; D unclear. The V gene's germline CDR1 is SNHLY and CDR2 FYNNEI. The V gene lost 6 bases and the J gene lost 3 bases, with 17 bases spanning the gap. The CDR3 loop spans 15 amino acids. The CDR3 DNA reads as TGTGCCAGCAGCGACCCCTTTCAGCTAGACTATGGCTACACCTTC. Encoded protein: CASSDPFQLDYGYTF. The entire variable domain, with the rest obtained from reference TRBV2 and TRBJ1-2, is as follows: EPEVTQTPSHQVTQMGQEVILRCVPISNHLYFYWYRQILGQKVEFLVSFYNNEISEKSEIFDDQFSVERPDGSNFTLKIRSTKLEDSAMYFCASSDPFQLDYGYTFGSGTRLTVV.

The J gene is TRBJ1-1, the V gene TRBV6-5; 8 nucleotides agree with TRBD1. The CDR3 contains 16 residues. Germline V gene sequence: CDR1 MNHEY, CDR2 SVGAGI. V lost 0 bases to trimming and J lost 5 bases; unmatched junction nucleotides: 8. CDR3 loop: CASSYSTGVKVTEAFF. CDR3 DNA sequence: TGTGCCAGCAGTTACTCGACAGGGGTTAAGGTGACTGAAGCTTTCTTT.